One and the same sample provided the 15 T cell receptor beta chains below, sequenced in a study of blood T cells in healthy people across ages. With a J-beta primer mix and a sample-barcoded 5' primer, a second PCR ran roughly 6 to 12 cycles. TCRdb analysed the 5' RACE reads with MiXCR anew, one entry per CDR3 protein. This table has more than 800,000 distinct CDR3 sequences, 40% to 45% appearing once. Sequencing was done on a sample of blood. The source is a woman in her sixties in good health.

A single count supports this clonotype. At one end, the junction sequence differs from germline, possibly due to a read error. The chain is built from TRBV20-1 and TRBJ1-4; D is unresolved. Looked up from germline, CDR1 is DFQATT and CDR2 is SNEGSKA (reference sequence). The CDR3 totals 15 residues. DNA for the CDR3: TGCAGTGCTACGGGTGATGTCCCAACTAATGAAAAACGGTTTTTT. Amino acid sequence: CSATGDVPTNEKRFF.

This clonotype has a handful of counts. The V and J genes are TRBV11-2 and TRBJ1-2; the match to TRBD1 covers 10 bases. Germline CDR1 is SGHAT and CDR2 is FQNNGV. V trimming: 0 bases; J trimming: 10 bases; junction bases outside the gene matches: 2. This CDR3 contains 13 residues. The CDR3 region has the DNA TGTGCCAGCAGCTTAGAAGGGACAGGGGACTACACCTTC. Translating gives CASSLEGTGDYTF.

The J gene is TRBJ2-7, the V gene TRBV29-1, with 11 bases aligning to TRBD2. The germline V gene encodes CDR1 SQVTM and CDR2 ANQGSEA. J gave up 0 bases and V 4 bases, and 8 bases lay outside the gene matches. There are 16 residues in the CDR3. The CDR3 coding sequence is TGCAGCGTTGCGGCTAGCGGGAGGTCGAGCTCCTACGAGCAGTACTTC. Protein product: CSVAASGRSSSYEQYF.

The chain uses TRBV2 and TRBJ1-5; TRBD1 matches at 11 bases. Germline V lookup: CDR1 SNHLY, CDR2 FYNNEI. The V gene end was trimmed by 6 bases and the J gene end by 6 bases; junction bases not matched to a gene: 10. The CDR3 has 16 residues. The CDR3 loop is CASSAGTGGTSQPQHF. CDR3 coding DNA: TGTGCCAGCAGCGCTGGGACAGGGGGGACGAGTCAGCCCCAGCATTTT.

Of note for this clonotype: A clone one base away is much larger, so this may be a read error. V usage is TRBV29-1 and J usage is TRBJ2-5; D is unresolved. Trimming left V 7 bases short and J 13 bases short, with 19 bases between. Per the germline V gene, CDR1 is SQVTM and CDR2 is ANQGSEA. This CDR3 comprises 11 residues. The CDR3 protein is CSALGGYERYF. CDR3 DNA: TGCAGCGCCCTGGGCGGTTACGAGCGGTACTTC. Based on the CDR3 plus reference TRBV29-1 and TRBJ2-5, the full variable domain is SAVISQKPSRDICQRGTSLTIQCQVDSQVTMMFWYRQQPGQSLTLIATANQGSEATYESGFVIDKFPISRPNLTFSTLTVSNMSPEDSSIYLCSALGGYERYFGPGTRLLVL.

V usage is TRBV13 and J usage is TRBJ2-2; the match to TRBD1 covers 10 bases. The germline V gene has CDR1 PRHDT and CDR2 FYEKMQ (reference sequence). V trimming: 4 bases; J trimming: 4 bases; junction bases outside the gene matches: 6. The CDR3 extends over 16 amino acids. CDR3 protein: CASSSEDRGTTGELFF. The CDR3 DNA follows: TGTGCCAGCAGCTCGGAGGACAGGGGGACCACCGGGGAGCTGTTTTTT.

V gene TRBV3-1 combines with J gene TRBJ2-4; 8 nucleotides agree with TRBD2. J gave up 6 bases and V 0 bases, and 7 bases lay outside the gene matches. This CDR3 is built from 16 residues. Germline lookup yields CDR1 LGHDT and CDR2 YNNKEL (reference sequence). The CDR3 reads CASSQEGPAGVNIQYF. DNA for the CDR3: TGTGCCAGCAGCCAAGAGGGTCCAGCGGGAGTAAACATTCAGTACTTC.

Written as DNA, the CDR3 is TGTGCCATCAGTCCCTGGACAGGGGCCGAGCAGTACTTC. It is translated as CAISPWTGAEQYF. The chain has TRBV10-3 and TRBJ2-7; 9 bases fit TRBD1. The CDR3 is 13 amino acids. Trimming at V came to 5 bases and at J to 6 bases, leaving 5 bases not matched to a gene. The V gene's germline CDR1 is ENHRY and CDR2 SYGVKD.

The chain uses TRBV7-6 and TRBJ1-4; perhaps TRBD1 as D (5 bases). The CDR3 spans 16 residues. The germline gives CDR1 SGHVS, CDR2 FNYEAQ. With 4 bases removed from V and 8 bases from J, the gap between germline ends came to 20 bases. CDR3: CASSSTTDWDGEKLFF. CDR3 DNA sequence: TGTGCCAGCAGCTCGACGACGGACTGGGACGGGGAAAAACTGTTTTTT.

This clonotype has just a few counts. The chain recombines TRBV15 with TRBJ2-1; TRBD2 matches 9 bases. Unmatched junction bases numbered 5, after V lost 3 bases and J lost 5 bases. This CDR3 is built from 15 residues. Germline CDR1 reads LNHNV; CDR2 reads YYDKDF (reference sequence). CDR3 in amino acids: CATSRRTSENNEQFF. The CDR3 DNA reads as TGTGCCACCAGCAGGAGGACTAGCGAGAACAATGAGCAGTTCTTC.

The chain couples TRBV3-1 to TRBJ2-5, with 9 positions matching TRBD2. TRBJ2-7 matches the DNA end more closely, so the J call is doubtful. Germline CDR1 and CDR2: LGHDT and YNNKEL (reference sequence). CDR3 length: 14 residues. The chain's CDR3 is CASSQSGRWYEQYF. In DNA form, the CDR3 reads TGTGCCAGCAGCCAAAGCGGGAGGTGGTACGAGCAGTACTTC.

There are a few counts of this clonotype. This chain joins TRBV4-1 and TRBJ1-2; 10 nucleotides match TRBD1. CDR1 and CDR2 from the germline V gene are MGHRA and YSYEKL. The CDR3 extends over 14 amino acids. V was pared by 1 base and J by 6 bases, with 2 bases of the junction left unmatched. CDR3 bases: TGCGCCAGCAGCCAAGGGGGACAGGGGAATGGCTACACCTTC. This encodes CASSQGGQGNGYTF.

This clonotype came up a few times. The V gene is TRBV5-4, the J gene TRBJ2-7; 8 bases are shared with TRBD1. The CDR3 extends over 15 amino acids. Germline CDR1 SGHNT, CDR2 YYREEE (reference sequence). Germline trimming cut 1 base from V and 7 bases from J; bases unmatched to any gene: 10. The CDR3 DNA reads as TGTGCCAGCAGCTTGCCCGGGACAGGTGTCCGGGAGCAGTACTTC. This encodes CASSLPGTGVREQYF.

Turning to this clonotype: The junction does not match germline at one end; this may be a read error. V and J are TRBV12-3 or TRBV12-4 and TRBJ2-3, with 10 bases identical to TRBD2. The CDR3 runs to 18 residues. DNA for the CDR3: TGTGCCAGCCTCAGAGGGGCTAGCGGGAGATCGGGCACAGATATGCAGTATTTT. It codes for CASLRGASGRSGTDMQYF.

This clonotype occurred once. In nucleotides, the CDR3 is TGTGCCAGCAGCCGGAGCCGGAATAAGGACAATGAGCAGTTCTTC. Its translation is CASSRSRNKDNEQFF. The V gene is TRBV7-2, the J gene TRBJ2-1, with D uncertain. CDR3 length: 15 residues. Germline V gene sequence: CDR1 SGHTA, CDR2 FQGNSA. The V gene lost 5 bases and the J gene lost 5 bases, with 16 bases spanning the gap.